The present entry profiles one T cell receptor (beta chain) with its context. This specimen comes from a study of blood T cell repertoires in COVID-19. Background on the study: The United States, Italy and Spain were the sources of the acute and convalescent COVID-19 samples. Nucleic acid was either cDNA or gDNA, and it came from T cells, B-cell-depleted T cells, or PBMCs.

The CDR3 has 12 amino acids. Unmatched junction bases numbered 5, after V lost 3 bases and J lost 11 bases. The germline gives CDR1 SGHTA, CDR2 FQGNSA. Produced via immunoSEQ multiplex PCR; TCRdb's table is partial and in-frame only. Of approximately 110,000 clones listed, about 90% are singletons. This clonotype was obtained from a woman between 45 and 60 years old with active or convalescent COVID-19. The chain links TRBV7-2 to TRBJ1-1, with 8 nucleotides matching TRBD1. The sample taken for sequencing was peripheral blood. The CDR3 reads CASSFLGQAAFF. Here the CDR3 DNA reads TGTGCCAGCAGCTTTCTGGGACAGGCGGCTTTCTTT.